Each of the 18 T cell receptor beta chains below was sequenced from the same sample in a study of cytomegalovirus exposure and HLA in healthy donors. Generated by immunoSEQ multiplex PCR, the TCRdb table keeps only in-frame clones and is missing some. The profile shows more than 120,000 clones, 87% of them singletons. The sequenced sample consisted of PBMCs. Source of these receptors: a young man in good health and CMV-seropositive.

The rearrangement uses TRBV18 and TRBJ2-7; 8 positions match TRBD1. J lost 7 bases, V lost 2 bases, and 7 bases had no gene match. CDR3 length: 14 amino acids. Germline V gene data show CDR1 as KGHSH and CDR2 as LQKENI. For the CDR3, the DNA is TGTGCCAGCTCACCAGCAGGGGGCGCGGGGGAGCAGTACTTC. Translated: CASSPAGGAGEQYF.

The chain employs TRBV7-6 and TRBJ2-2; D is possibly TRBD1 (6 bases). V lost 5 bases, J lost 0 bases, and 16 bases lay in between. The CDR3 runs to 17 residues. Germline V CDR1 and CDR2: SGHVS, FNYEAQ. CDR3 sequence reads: CASSLDGGLANTGELFF. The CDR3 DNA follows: TGTGCCAGCAGCCTCGATGGGGGCCTCGCGAACACCGGGGAGCTGTTTTTT.

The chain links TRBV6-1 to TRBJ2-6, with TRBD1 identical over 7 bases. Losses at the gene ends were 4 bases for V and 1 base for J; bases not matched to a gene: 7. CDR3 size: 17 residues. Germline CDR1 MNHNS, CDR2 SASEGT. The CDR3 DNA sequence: TGTGCCAGCAGTGCGGGACAGCTTACGTCTGGGGCCAACGTCCTGACTTTC. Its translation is CASSAGQLTSGANVLTF.

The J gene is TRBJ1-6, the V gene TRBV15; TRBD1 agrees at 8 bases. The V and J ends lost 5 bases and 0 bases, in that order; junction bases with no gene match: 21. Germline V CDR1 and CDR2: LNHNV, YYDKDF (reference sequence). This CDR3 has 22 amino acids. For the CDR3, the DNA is TGTGCCACCAGCCCGAGTTACTACGTTTACACAGGGGGGAGCTCCTATAATTCACCCCTCCACTTT. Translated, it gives CATSPSYYVYTGGSSYNSPLHF.

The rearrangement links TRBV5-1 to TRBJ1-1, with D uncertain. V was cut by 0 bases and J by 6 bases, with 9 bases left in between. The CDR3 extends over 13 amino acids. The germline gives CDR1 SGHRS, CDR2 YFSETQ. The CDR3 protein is CASSLAAAAEAFF. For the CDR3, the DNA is TGCGCCAGCAGCTTGGCCGCGGCGGCTGAAGCTTTCTTT.

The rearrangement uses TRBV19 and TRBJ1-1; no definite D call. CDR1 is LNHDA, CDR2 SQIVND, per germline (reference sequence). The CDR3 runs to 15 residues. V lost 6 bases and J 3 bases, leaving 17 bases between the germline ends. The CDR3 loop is CASSPPTTFYTEAFF. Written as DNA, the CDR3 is TGTGCCAGTAGCCCCCCGACGACATTCTACACTGAAGCTTTCTTT.

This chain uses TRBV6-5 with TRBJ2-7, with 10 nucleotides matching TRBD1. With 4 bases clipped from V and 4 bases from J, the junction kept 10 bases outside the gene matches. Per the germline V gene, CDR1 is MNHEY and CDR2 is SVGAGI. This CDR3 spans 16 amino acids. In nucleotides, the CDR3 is TGTGCCAGCAGTTTTCTCCCGGGACAGGGGACATACGAGCAGTACTTC. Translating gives CASSFLPGQGTYEQYF.

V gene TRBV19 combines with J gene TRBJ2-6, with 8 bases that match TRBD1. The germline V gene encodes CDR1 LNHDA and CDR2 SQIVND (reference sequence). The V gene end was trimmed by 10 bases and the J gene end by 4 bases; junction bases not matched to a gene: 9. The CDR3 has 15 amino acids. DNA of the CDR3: TGTGCCACCCAGGACAGGGTGAAAGGGGCCAACGTCCTGACTTTC. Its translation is CATQDRVKGANVLTF.

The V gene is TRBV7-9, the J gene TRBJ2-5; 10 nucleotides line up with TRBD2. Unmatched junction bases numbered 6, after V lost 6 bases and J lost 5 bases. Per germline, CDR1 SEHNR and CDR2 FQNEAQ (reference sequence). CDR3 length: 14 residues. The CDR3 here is CASSRGLATETQYF. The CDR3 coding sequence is TGTGCCAGCAGTCGGGGACTAGCGACGGAGACCCAGTACTTC.

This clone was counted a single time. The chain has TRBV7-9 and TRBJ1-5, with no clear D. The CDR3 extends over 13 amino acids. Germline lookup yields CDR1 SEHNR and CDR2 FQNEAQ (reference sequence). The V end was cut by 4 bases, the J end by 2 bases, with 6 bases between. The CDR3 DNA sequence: TGTGCCAGCAGCTCCGAGGGCAATCAGCCCCAGCATTTT. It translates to CASSSEGNQPQHF.

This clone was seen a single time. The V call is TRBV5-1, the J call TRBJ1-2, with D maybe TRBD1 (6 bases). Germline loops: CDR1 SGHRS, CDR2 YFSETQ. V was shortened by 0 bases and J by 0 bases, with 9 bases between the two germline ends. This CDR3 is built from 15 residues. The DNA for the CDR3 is TGCGCCAGCAGCTTGGCGCCAGGGGCTAACTATGGCTACACCTTC. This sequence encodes CASSLAPGANYGYTF.

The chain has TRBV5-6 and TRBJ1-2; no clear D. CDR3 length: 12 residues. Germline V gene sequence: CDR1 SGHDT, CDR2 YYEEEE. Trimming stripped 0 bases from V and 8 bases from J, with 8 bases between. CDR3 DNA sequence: TGTGCCAGCAGCTTGGAAAGCTACGGCTACACCTTC. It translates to CASSLESYGYTF.

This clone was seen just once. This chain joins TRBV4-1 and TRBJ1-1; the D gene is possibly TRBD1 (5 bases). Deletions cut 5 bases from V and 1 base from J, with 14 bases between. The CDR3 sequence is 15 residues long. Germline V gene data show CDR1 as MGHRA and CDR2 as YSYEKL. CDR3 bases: TGCGCCAGCAGCTTTACAATGGGGGGGAACACTGAAGCTTTCTTT. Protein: CASSFTMGGNTEAFF.

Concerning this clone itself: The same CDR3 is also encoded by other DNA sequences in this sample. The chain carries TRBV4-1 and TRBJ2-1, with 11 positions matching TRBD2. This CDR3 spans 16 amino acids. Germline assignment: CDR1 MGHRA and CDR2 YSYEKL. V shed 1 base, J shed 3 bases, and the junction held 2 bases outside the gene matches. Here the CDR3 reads CASSQGTSGGYNEQFF. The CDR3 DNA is TGCGCCAGCAGCCAAGGCACTAGCGGGGGCTACAATGAGCAGTTCTTC.

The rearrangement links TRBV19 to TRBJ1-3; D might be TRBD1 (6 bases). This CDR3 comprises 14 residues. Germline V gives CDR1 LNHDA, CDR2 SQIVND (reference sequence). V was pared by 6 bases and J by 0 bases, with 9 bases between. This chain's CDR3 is CASSTGYSGNTIYF. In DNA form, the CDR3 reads TGTGCCAGTAGCACAGGGTACTCTGGAAACACCATATATTTT.

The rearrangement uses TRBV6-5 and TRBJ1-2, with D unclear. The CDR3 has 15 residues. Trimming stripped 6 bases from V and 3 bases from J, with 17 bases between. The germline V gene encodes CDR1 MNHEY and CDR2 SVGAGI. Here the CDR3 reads CASRVTFSGYYGYTF. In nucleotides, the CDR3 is TGTGCCAGCAGAGTTACGTTTTCGGGTTACTATGGCTACACCTTC.

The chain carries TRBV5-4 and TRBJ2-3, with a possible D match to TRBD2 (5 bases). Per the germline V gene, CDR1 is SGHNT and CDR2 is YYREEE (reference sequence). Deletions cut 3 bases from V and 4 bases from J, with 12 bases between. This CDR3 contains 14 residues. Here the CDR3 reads CASSSSLVPDTQYF. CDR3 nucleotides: TGTGCCAGCAGCTCTTCACTAGTGCCAGATACGCAGTATTTT.

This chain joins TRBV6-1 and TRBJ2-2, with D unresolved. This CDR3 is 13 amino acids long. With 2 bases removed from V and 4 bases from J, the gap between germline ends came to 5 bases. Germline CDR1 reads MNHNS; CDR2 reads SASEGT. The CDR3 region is CASSESGTGELFF. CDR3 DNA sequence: TGTGCCAGCAGTGAATCGGGCACCGGGGAGCTGTTTTTT.